The clone carrying this T cell receptor (beta chain) was counted a few times. Its antigen is unidentified. This entry is derived from a study of response to subunit inactivated influenza vaccine. Study findings and constraints: Each seasonal influenza vaccination recruits few new T cells, the authors suggested.

TCRdb independently ran MiXCR on the RT-PCR reads; one entry per CDR3 protein. The data hold 300,000 to 350,000 distinct CDR3 sequences, with about 20% observed a single time. Trimming at V came to 6 bases and at J to 4 bases, leaving 4 bases not matched to a gene. CDR3 size: 14 residues. Germline loops: CDR1 MDHEN, CDR2 SYDVKM. The origin of this receptor is a man aged 45 to 75 who received an inactivated influenza vaccine. Sequencing was performed on PBMCs from blood, taken approximately 20 months after vaccination. The V and J genes are TRBV28 and TRBJ1-1; 11 bases match TRBD1. The CDR3 sequence is CASRDRGLSTEAFF. The CDR3 bases are TGTGCCAGCAGGGACAGGGGGCTCAGCACTGAAGCTTTCTTT.